This T cell receptor (beta chain) was sequenced during a study of blood T cell repertoires in COVID-19. The CDR3 has 14 residues. V lost 0 bases to trimming and J lost 3 bases, with 10 bases between them. Germline V gene lookup returns CDR1 SGDLS and CDR2 YYNGEE. Profiling relied on immunoSEQ multiplex PCR, and the TCRdb table lists in-frame clones only, not all of them. This sample has some 100,000 clones, with around 90% found just once. The sample taken for sequencing was peripheral blood. The receptor was isolated from an elderly woman with active COVID-19. J is TRBJ2-7 and V is TRBV9; D is possibly TRBD1 (6 bases). CDR3 sequence (DNA): TGTGCCAGCAGCGTAGCTGAGGGGGACTACGAGCAGTACTTC. It yields the protein CASSVAEGDYEQYF. Drawing the rest from reference TRBV9 and TRBJ2-7, the complete variable domain is DSGVTQTPKHLITATGQRVTLRCSPRSGDLSVYWYQQSLDQGLQFLIQYYNGEERAKGNILERFSAQQFPDLHSELNLSSLELGDSALYFCASSVAEGDYEQYFGPGTRLTVT.